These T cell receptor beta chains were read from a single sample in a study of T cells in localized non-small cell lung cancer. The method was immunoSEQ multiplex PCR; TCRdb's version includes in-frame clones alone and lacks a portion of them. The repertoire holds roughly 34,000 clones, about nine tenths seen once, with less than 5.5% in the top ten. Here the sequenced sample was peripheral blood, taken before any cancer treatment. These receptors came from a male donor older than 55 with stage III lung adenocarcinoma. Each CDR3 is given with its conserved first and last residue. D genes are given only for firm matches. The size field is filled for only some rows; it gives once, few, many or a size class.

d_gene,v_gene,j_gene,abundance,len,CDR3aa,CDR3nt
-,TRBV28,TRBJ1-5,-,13,CASSLASNQPQHF,TGTGCCAGCAGTTTGGCCAGCAATCAGCCCCAGCATTTT
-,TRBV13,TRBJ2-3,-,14,CASSLGTVTYTQYF,TGTGCCAGCAGCTTAGGGACAGTCACATATACGCAGTATTTT
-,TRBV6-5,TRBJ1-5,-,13,CASSWVRNQPQHF,TGTGCCAGCAGTTGGGTCAGGAATCAGCCCCAGCATTTT
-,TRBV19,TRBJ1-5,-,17,CASSMGVGAGRIEAQHF,TGTGCCAGTAGTATGGGAGTTGGGGCAGGGAGAATCGAGGCCCAGCATTTT
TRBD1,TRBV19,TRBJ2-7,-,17,CASSIAVSLTGAYEQYF,TGTGCCAGTAGTATAGCTGTCTCCCTGACAGGGGCCTACGAGCAGTACTTC
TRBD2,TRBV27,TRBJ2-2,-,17,CASSLSSLAGGTGELFF,TGTGCCAGCAGTTTATCTTCTCTAGCGGGAGGCACCGGGGAGCTGTTTTTT
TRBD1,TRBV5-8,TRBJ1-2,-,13,CASSYTGGEGYTF,TGTGCCAGCAGCTATACAGGGGGCGAAGGCTACACCTTC
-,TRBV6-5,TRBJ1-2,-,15,CASSYSITSVDGYTF,TGTGCCAGCAGTTACTCGATAACTTCCGTCGATGGCTACACCTTC
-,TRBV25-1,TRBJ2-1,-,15,CASRISGGSNNEQFF,TGTGCCAGCAGGATAAGCGGAGGAAGTAACAATGAGCAGTTCTTC
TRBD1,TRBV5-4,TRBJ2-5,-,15,CASSVARGRGETQYF,TGTGCCAGCAGCGTAGCCAGGGGGCGCGGAGAGACCCAGTACTTC
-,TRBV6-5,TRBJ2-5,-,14,CASTRSGRGETQYF,TGTGCCAGCACCCGATCGGGCCGAGGGGAGACCCAGTACTTC
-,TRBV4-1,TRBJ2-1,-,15,CASSHGPLGYNEQFF,TGCGCCAGCAGCCATGGCCCATTGGGGTACAATGAGCAGTTCTTC
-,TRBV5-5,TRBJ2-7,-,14,CASSLGGQSNEQYF,TGTGCCAGCAGCTTGGGAGGACAGTCGAACGAGCAGTACTTC
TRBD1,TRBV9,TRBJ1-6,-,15,CASSVGAGGDSPLHF,TGTGCCAGCAGCGTAGGAGCAGGGGGAGATTCACCCCTCCACTTT
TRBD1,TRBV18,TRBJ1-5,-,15,CASSPETGGIQPQHF,TGTGCCAGCTCTCCCGAAACAGGGGGCATTCAGCCCCAGCATTTT
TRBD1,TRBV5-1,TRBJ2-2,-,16,CASSWTGGANTGELFF,TGCGCCAGCAGCTGGACAGGGGGGGCGAACACCGGGGAGCTGTTTTTT
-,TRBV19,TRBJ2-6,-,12,CASSSGANVLTF,TGTGCGTCGAGCTCTGGGGCCAACGTCCTGACTTTC
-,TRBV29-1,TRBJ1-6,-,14,CSVQYPNPGSPLHF,TGCAGCGTGCAATACCCTAACCCTGGTTCACCCCTCCACTTT
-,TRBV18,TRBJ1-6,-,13,CASSLEGVSPLHF,TGTGCCAGCTCACTCGAGGGGGTTTCACCCCTCCACTTT
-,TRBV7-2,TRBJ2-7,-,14,CASTIGKGAYEQYF,TGTGCCAGCACCATTGGAAAGGGGGCCTACGAGCAGTACTTC
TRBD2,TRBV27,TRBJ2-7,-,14,CASSFLPGGGEQYF,TGTGCCAGCAGTTTTCTTCCCGGGGGGGGCGAGCAGTACTTC
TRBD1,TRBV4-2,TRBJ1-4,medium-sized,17,CASSQDWPGQGDEKLFF,TGTGCCAGCAGCCAAGATTGGCCGGGACAGGGGGACGAAAAACTGTTTTTT
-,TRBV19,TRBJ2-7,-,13,CASSIDGSYEQYF,TGTGCCAGTAGTATTGACGGCTCCTACGAGCAGTACTTC
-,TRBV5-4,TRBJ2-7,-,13,CASSSDGPYEQYF,TGTGCCAGCAGCTCCGACGGGCCCTACGAGCAGTACTTC
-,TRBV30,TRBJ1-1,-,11,CAWSVTAEAFF,TGTGCCTGGAGTGTAACTGCGGAAGCTTTCTTT
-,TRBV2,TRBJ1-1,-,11,CASRTAPEAFF,TGTGCCAGCAGGACGGCCCCTGAAGCTTTCTTT
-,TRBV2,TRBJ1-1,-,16,CASRTIGQSRNTEAFF,TGTGCCAGCAGAACTATCGGACAGTCTCGGAACACTGAAGCTTTCTTT
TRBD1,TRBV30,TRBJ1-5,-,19,CAWSAPSYSRTGGDQPQHF,TGTGCCTGGAGTGCTCCCTCCTACTCTCGGACAGGGGGCGATCAGCCCCAGCATTTT
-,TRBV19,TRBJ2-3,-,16,CASSIGAGSKTDTQYF,TGTGCCAGTAGTATCGGCGCAGGGAGTAAGACAGATACGCAGTATTTT
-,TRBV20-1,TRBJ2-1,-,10,CSALYNEQFF,TGCAGTGCGCTCTACAATGAGCAGTTCTTC
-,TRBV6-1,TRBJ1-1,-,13,CAIRGLEKMGAFF,TGTGCCATCAGGGGCTTAGAGAAAATGGGAGCTTTCTTT
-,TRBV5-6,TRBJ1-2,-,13,CASSLQDFYGYTF,TGTGCCAGCAGCTTGCAGGATTTCTATGGCTACACCTTC
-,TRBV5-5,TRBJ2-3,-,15,CASSLGWGPTDTQYF,TGTGCCAGCAGCTTGGGGTGGGGACCCACAGATACGCAGTATTTT
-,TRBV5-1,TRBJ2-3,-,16,CASSSSAALSTDTQYF,TGCGCCAGCAGCTCGTCCGCAGCCCTTAGCACAGATACGCAGTATTTT
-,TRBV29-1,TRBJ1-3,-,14,CSVEDREQRNTIYF,TGCAGCGTTGAAGACAGGGAGCAGCGAAACACCATATATTTT
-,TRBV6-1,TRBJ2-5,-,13,CASSEPMGETQYF,TGTGCCAGCAGTGAACCGATGGGAGAGACCCAGTACTTC
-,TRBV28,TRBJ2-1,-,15,CASSRRALSYNEQFF,TGTGCCAGCAGTCGTCGGGCACTATCCTACAATGAGCAGTTCTTC
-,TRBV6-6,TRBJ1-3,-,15,CASSTDRRSGNTIYF,TGTGCCAGCAGTACCGACAGGCGCTCTGGAAACACCATATATTTT
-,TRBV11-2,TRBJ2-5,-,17,CASSSSGTGIYAETQYF,TGTGCCAGCAGCTCCTCCGGAACCGGGATATACGCAGAGACCCAGTACTTC
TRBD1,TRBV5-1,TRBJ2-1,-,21,CASSGGQASDGRRSSYNEQFF,TGCGCCAGCAGCGGGGGACAGGCCAGCGATGGACGTAGGAGCTCCTACAATGAGCAGTTCTTC
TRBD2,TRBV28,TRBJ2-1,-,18,CASSFTLLAGGPVNEQFF,TGTGCCAGCAGTTTTACTCTGCTAGCGGGGGGGCCGGTCAATGAGCAGTTCTTC
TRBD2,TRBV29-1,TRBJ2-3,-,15,CSVVELAGIMDTQYF,TGCAGCGTTGTTGAACTAGCGGGGATCATGGATACGCAGTATTTT
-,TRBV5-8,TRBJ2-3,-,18,CASSLAAPDGGSLDTQYF,TGTGCCAGCAGCTTGGCCGCGCCCGACGGCGGCTCGTTAGATACGCAGTATTTT
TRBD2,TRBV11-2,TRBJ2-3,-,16,CASSSTLAFGTDTQYF,TGTGCCAGCAGCTCGACACTAGCGTTCGGCACAGATACGCAGTATTTT
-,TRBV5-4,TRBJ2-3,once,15,CASSLVADSTDTQYF,TGTGCCAGCAGCTTGGTGGCAGATAGCACAGATACGCAGTATTTT
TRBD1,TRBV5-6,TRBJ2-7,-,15,CASSLRRDRGFGQYF,TGTGCCAGCAGCTTGAGGCGGGACAGGGGGTTCGGGCAGTACTTC
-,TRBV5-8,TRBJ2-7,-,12,CASNPLSYEQYF,TGTGCCAGCAACCCCCTGTCCTACGAGCAGTACTTC
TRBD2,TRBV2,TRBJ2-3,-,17,CASSPTSGGFGTDTQYF,TGTGCCAGCAGCCCGACTAGCGGGGGGTTCGGCACAGATACGCAGTATTTT
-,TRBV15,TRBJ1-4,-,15,CATSPRTATNEKLFF,TGTGCCACCAGCCCAAGGACAGCAACTAATGAAAAACTGTTTTTT